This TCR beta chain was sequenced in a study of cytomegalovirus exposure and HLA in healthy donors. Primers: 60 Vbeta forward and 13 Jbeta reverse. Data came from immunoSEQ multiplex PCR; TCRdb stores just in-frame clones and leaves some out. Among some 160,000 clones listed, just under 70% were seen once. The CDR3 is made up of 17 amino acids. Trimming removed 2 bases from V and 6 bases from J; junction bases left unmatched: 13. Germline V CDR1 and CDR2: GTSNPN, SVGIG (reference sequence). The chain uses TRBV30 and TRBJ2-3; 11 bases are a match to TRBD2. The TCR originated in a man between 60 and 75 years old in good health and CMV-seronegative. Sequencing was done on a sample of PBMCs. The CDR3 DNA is TGTGCCTGGAGTCCCGGACTAGCGGGTCCCGGCTGGGATACGCAGTATTTT. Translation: CAWSPGLAGPGWDTQYF.